The 19 T cell receptor beta chains below all came from one sample that was sequenced in a study of vaccination and CD4 T cells after COVID-19. As for treatment: roughly 11-day PBMC culture with coronavirus spike peptide pools or control peptides (ViraFEST assay). Oncomine TCR Beta short-read sequencing was applied to DNA from cultured CD4+ T cells. TCRdb independently ran MiXCR on the PCR reads; one entry per CDR3 protein. The data hold 20,000 to 25,000 distinct CDR3 sequences, with over 60% observed a single time. Which antigens these TCRs recognize remains unknown. The sequencing here drew on CD4+ T cells from blood, cultured in vitro, taken after SARS-CoV-2 vaccination. Receptors originate from a human donor who received a COVID-19 vaccine.

This sequence joins TRBV2 and TRBJ2-3, with no clear D. CDR3 length: 16 residues. Germline CDR1 and CDR2: SNHLY and FYNNEI. Trimming cost V 2 bases and J 0 bases, with 12 bases left between them. The CDR3 bases are TGTGCCAGCAGTGAACTACCATATGTTAGCACAGATACGCAGTATTTT. It translates to CASSELPYVSTDTQYF.

V usage is TRBV20-1 and J usage is TRBJ2-3; D is perhaps TRBD2 (5 bases). The germline CDR1 and CDR2 sequences are DFQATT and SNEGSKA (reference sequence). This CDR3 comprises 15 residues. V lost 4 bases and J 4 bases, leaving 18 bases between the germline ends. Here the CDR3 DNA reads TGCAGTGCTACCCTTCGGGGTTATGCGTCAGATACGCAGTATTTT. It translates to CSATLRGYASDTQYF.

The CDR3 reads CASSRGEDTDTQYF. The CDR3 DNA is TGTGCCAGCAGCCGAGGGGAGGACACAGATACGCAGTATTTT. The V call is TRBV7-2, the J call TRBJ2-3; D might be TRBD2 (6 bases). Trimming cost V 5 bases and J 2 bases, with 11 bases left between them. CDR3 length equals 14 residues. Germline lookup yields CDR1 SGHTA and CDR2 FQGNSA.

The genes are TRBV10-3 and TRBJ2-3; 12 bases fit TRBD2. J gave up 3 bases and V 6 bases, and 4 bases lay outside the gene matches. This CDR3 contains 15 residues. Germline assignment: CDR1 ENHRY and CDR2 SYGVKD. CDR3 in amino acids: CAISKTSGGTDTQYF. The CDR3 coding sequence is TGTGCCATCAGCAAGACTAGCGGGGGTACAGATACGCAGTATTTT.

This chain uses TRBV7-2 with TRBJ2-4, with D maybe TRBD2 (6 bases). V was pared by 1 base and J by 5 bases, with 15 bases between. This CDR3 comprises 16 residues. In germline, CDR1 is SGHTA, CDR2 FQGNSA. CDR3 residues: CASSLGAGPPQNIQYF. In DNA form, the CDR3 reads TGTGCCAGCAGCTTAGGAGCGGGCCCCCCCCAAAACATTCAGTACTTC.

The CDR3 sequence is CASSTGQEDGYTF. In nucleotides, the CDR3 is TGTGCCAGCAGCACCGGACAGGAGGATGGCTACACCTTC. The chain combines TRBV7-2 with TRBJ1-2; TRBD1 agrees at 7 bases. With 5 bases clipped from V and 6 bases from J, the junction kept 6 bases outside the gene matches. Germline V gene sequence: CDR1 SGHTA, CDR2 FQGNSA. This CDR3 region has 13 residues.

A remark on this clonotype: The CDR3 does not end in the conserved phenylalanine or tryptophan, so this is likely a read error. This chain joins TRBV7-2 and TRBJ1-5; D is unclear. The CDR3 consists of 14 residues. Germline CDR1 is SGHTA and CDR2 is FQGNSA. DNA for the CDR3: TGTGCCAGCGGCTTAATGGGTAGCAATCAGCCCCAGCATCTT. It encodes CASGLMGSNQPQHL.

This chain uses TRBV6-1 with TRBJ1-2; D remains unclear. Trimming stripped 4 bases from V and 6 bases from J, with 15 bases between. The CDR3 loop spans 14 amino acids. The germline V gene has CDR1 MNHNS and CDR2 SASEGT. CDR3 DNA sequence: TGTGCCAGCAGTGCCGATTTGAAGGGTAATGGCTACACCTTC. Encoded protein: CASSADLKGNGYTF.

The V gene is TRBV5-4, the J gene TRBJ1-3; 8 positions match TRBD1. This CDR3 has 17 amino acids. V lost 0 bases, J lost 3 bases, and 8 bases stayed unmatched. The germline gives CDR1 SGHNT, CDR2 YYREEE (reference sequence). The CDR3 loop is CASSLDFKTGVGNTIYF. Here the CDR3 DNA reads TGTGCCAGCAGCTTGGACTTCAAGACAGGGGTTGGAAACACCATATATTTT.

The DNA for the CDR3 is TGTGCCAGTAGTATTTTGGCTAGCGGGGGAGACTACAATGAGCAGTTCTTC. Translated: CASSILASGGDYNEQFF. The rearrangement joins TRBV19 to TRBJ2-1; 10 bases match TRBD2. The germline V gene has CDR1 LNHDA and CDR2 SQIVND (reference sequence). The CDR3 covers 17 residues. The J segment lost 3 bases and the V segment lost 3 bases, leaving 8 bases of the junction unmatched.

The chain joins TRBV20-1 to TRBJ2-2; 8 positions agree with TRBD1. Germline V gene data show CDR1 as DFQATT and CDR2 as SNEGSKA (reference sequence). J gave up 3 bases and V 6 bases, and 9 bases lay outside the gene matches. The CDR3 length is 15 residues. The CDR3 DNA sequence: TGCAGTGCCCGTCGACAGGGGAAGGACACCGGGGAGCTGTTTTTT. Translation: CSARRQGKDTGELFF.

The chain uses TRBV18 and TRBJ1-3; D is unresolved. CDR3 length equals 16 residues. Per the germline V gene, CDR1 is KGHSH and CDR2 is LQKENI. V lost 3 bases to trimming and J lost 0 bases, with 12 bases between them. Here the CDR3 DNA reads TGTGCCAGCTCACCGGGAATATTGAGCTCTGGAAACACCATATATTTT. Translating gives CASSPGILSSGNTIYF.

The chain links TRBV6-1 to TRBJ2-2; D is possibly TRBD2 (5 bases). CDR1 and CDR2 (germline): MNHNS, SASEGT. Trimming removed 5 bases from V and 4 bases from J, with 20 bases in between. The CDR3 length is 17 residues. This CDR3 reads CASSRLSSRKGTGELFF. For the CDR3, the DNA is TGTGCCAGCAGTAGACTCTCTAGCCGGAAGGGCACCGGGGAGCTGTTTTTT.

The J gene is TRBJ2-5, the V gene TRBV2; 9 bases map to TRBD2. Per germline, CDR1 SNHLY and CDR2 FYNNEI. V was pared by 1 base and J by 5 bases, with 11 bases of the junction left unmatched. The CDR3 spans 17 residues. CDR3 DNA sequence: TGTGCCAGCAGTGAAGATGGCGGGGGGGCCAGAGTGGAGACCCAGTACTTC. Translation gives CASSEDGGGARVETQYF.

The chain carries TRBV7-9 and TRBJ1-3; D unclear. Looked up from germline, CDR1 is SEHNR and CDR2 is FQNEAQ (reference sequence). The CDR3 covers 15 residues. V lost 8 bases and J 2 bases, leaving 16 bases between the germline ends. CDR3: CASRSGELTGNTIYF. The CDR3 DNA reads TGTGCCAGCCGTAGCGGGGAGCTAACTGGAAACACCATATATTTT.

This rearrangement joins TRBV12-5 to TRBJ2-7, with 9 positions matching TRBD2. The germline gives CDR1 LGHNT, CDR2 FRNRAP. Losses at the gene ends were 1 base for V and 2 bases for J; bases not matched to a gene: 3. This CDR3 is 15 amino acids long. Here the CDR3 DNA reads TGTGCTAGTGGTTTGGCCGTAGCGGGAGCCTACGAGCAGTACTTC. Translated: CASGLAVAGAYEQYF.

This clonotype is large by share. The gene calls are TRBV15 and TRBJ1-6; unclear D gene. Trimming took off 5 bases at V and 6 bases at J, with 8 bases between the two ends. The CDR3 contains 13 residues. The germline V gene encodes CDR1 LNHNV and CDR2 YYDKDF (reference sequence). CDR3 residues: CATSHEGNSPLHF. CDR3 coding DNA: TGTGCCACCAGCCACGAGGGTAATTCACCCCTCCACTTT. Full variable domain (outside the CDR3, taken from reference TRBV15 and TRBJ1-6): DAMVIQNPRYQVTQFGKPVTLSCSQTLNHNVMYWYQQKSSQAPKLLFHYYDKDFNNEADTPDNFQSRRPNTSFCFLDIRSPGLGDTAMYLCATSHEGNSPLHFGNGTRLTVT.

V gene TRBV7-8 combines with J gene TRBJ1-6; weak D call: TRBD1 (5 bases). The V gene's germline CDR1 is SGHVS and CDR2 FQNEAQ. This CDR3 is built from 15 residues. V was cut by 5 bases and J by 2 bases, with 10 bases left in between. DNA of the CDR3: TGTGCCAGCAGCCCAGGGACCGCCTATAATTCACCCCTCCACTTT. It is translated as CASSPGTAYNSPLHF.

The chain combines TRBV2 with TRBJ1-2; TRBD1 matches 7 bases. CDR3 length: 12 residues. CDR1 and CDR2 from the germline V gene are SNHLY and FYNNEI. The V gene end was trimmed by 7 bases and the J gene end by 3 bases; junction bases not matched to a gene: 2. The CDR3 sequence is CASTQGYYGYTF. The CDR3 DNA sequence: TGTGCCAGCACACAGGGGTACTATGGCTACACCTTC.